The entry that follows covers one TCR beta chain sequence. Its antigen has not been determined. Nothing much larger sits one base from this clone, and base qualities are not available. The CDR3 runs 12 amino acids, cysteine and phenylalanine included. Only CDR3 DNA remains: 36 bases, in frame from the first base. Cut back by 6 bases and 7 bases, the V and J ends lie 10 bases apart. For CDR1 and CDR2, the germline V gene (reference sequence) lists LNHNV and YYDKDF. These data come from a study of blood T cell repertoires in COVID-19 (dated by TCRdb to the early 2020s). Study-wide context: Collaborator samples came from the United States, Italy and Spain and covered acute and convalescent phases of COVID-19. The prospective study material was composed of cDNA or gDNA derived from T cells, B-cell-depleted T cells, or PBMCs. The dataset comprised deeply sampled blood TCRbeta repertoires from subjects exposed to, actively infected with, or recovered from COVID-19. The repertoires were made available in a free public database intended to serve as a resource for research on the immune response to SARS-CoV-2. The samples were drawn from the first 160 participants of the ongoing ImmuneRACE study and from 1,254 subjects provided by 6 global collaborators. The sample metadata nearly always contained a de-identified subject ID, COVID-19 status, age in years and sex. Where available, HLA class I and class II types were taken from metadata supplied by the sample provider and were not determined by assay-based typing.

Collaborating institutions collected whole blood in K2EDTA tubes following their own protocols. For TCRbeta analysis, collaborator samples were shipped as frozen whole blood, as isolated PBMCs, or as DNA extracted from either sample type. TCRbeta CDR3 regions were amplified from genomic DNA by means of the immunoSEQ Assay, a bias-controlled multiplex PCR. As for the original processing: The number of nucleated cells in each sample was estimated by amplification of reference gene primers within the assay. To quantify the absolute abundance of each unique TCRbeta CDR3 rearrangement, sequence reads were collapsed and filtered. Productive Simpson clonality was computed per sample as the square root of Simpson's diversity index over productive rearrangements. TCRdb provides this immuneACCESS table in a form limited to in-frame rearrangements. Some clones are lacking; in checked studies, under half of them reflect an unresolved V gene, and why the rest are absent is not known. V and J calls and clone size are copied from that table; D and trimming were computed from the DNA. The sample profile shows 70,000 or so clones; 65% to 90% of them were found once. The ten largest clones represent roughly 10% of the sample.

Findings and caveats that apply to the study as a whole: Clinical and demographic metadata were provided uncurated, with the amount varying by source and participant.

The sequence derives from a man between 65 and 79 years old with active or convalescent COVID-19. The sequence joins TRBV15 to TRBJ1-5, with the D gene not confidently named. The sample taken for sequencing was peripheral blood. The base sequence is TGTGCCACCAGTCGCGCCTTCCAGCCCCAGCATTTT. It specifies CATSRAFQPQHF.